The rows below give T cell receptor beta chains drawn from one sample of a study of blood T cell repertoires in COVID-19. Sequenced by immunoSEQ multiplex PCR; TCRdb stores in-frame clones only, minus some. The repertoire has 60,000 to 75,000 clones, about 85% of them found once; the top ten carry about 4%. Sequenced material: peripheral blood. All receptors derive from a man between 65 and 85 years old with active COVID-19. CDR3s leave out the opening cysteine and the closing phenylalanine or tryptophan.

v_gene	j_gene	CDR3aa
TRBV5-1	TRBJ2-3	ASSLGEDTQY
TRBV19	TRBJ2-7	ASSIAGDNGGKY
TRBV19	TRBJ2-1	ASSPTSGTPLSTYNEQF
TRBV7-9	TRBJ2-1	ASSGSSYNEQF
TRBV11-2	TRBJ1-1	ASSSRTGHGDTEAF
TRBV10-3	TRBJ1-1	AISEEGTPTEAF
TRBV27	TRBJ1-2	ASGWTARGYT
TRBV5-6	TRBJ2-1	ASSLAGTSGRGEQF
TRBV7-3	TRBJ2-3	ASSTHSGSKTDTQY
TRBV21-1	TRBJ2-5	ASSKGLGQTGTEETQY
TRBV7-3	TRBJ2-3	ASSPPGEDTQY
TRBV7-9	TRBJ2-2	ASSPTGLAGSGGELF
TRBV29-1	TRBJ2-7	SVGTGSGEQY
TRBV6-5	TRBJ1-6	ASTRTGLHSPLH
TRBV11-2	TRBJ2-7	ASSDRGGAAPRGEQY
TRBV11-3	TRBJ2-5	ASSLGHLGETQY
TRBV7-3	TRBJ2-4	ASSPTAGGAKNIQY
TRBV18	TRBJ2-7	ASSPGTSESGEQY
TRBV5-1	TRBJ2-7	ASSLGPGTTYEQY
TRBV10-2	TRBJ1-5	ASSMGLNNQPQH
TRBV11-3	TRBJ2-7	ASSLAHPMEVGEGGEQY
TRBV6-2/TRBV6-3	TRBJ2-1	ASSTWLAGGNEQF
TRBV14	TRBJ2-1	ASSQDLVRVSSYNEQF
TRBV28	TRBJ2-1	ASSLAGRGNEQF
TRBV21-1	TRBJ1-2	ASSKAFTGTVWT
TRBV6-6	TRBJ1-3	ASGGTGVRGNTIY
TRBV6-2/TRBV6-3	TRBJ1-6	ASSYRRGVNSPLH
TRBV5-1	TRBJ2-5	ASTVGGAHPRETQY
TRBV5-4	TRBJ2-7	ASSRPPGYEQY
TRBV6-2/TRBV6-3	TRBJ1-1	ASSYSLRGRAF
TRBV7-9	TRBJ2-7	ASSPVGAGEQY
TRBV4-3	TRBJ2-6	ASSQDRVGANVLT
TRBV5-6	TRBJ2-5	ASSPGLAGGGYGETQY
TRBV6-6	TRBJ2-7	ASSYSSAEQY
TRBV18	TRBJ2-5	ASSPARELAGIRGETQY
TRBV21-1	TRBJ2-1	ASSPGDSDNEQF
TRBV18	TRBJ1-6	ASSTGVGGNSPLH
TRBV24-1	TRBJ2-1	ATSDPLAGEGYWGNEQF
TRBV19	TRBJ2-1	ASRRLAGDPSYNEQF
TRBV5-5	TRBJ2-3	ASSLSPRSTDTQY
TRBV7-2	TRBJ2-5	ASSPLAGGGAETQY
TRBV5-6	TRBJ1-1	ASSPGGPGEAF
TRBV20-1	TRBJ1-2	SARSDSPQA
TRBV5-1	TRBJ2-7	ASRSDRVRSYEQY
TRBV4-3	TRBJ2-7	ASSQTLAGVSEQY
TRBV18	TRBJ2-7	ASSSTGVAPDEQY
TRBV19	TRBJ2-7	ASNVGSGLAGGPSYEQY
TRBV3-1/TRBV3-2	TRBJ1-1	ASRTQGSNTEAF
TRBV18	TRBJ2-7	ASSPQAQAGEQY
TRBV4-3	TRBJ2-7	ASSRGTGGLLYEQY
TRBV10-3	TRBJ2-7	AISEPMTGRDYEQY
TRBV27	TRBJ2-3	ASTLAGADTQY
TRBV11-3	TRBJ1-1	ASSPRGPGTGGTEAF
TRBV27	TRBJ2-7	ASSWAGGHHEQY